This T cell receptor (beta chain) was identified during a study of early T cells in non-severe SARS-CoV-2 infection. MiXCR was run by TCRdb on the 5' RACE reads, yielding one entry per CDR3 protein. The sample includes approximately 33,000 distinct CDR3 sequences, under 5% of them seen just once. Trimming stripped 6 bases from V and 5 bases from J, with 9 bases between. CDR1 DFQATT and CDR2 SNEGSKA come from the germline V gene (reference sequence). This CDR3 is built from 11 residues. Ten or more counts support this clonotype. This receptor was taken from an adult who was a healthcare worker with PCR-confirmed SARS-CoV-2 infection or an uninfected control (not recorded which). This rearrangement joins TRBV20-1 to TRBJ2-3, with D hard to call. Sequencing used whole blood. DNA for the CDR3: TGCAGTGCCGATACACGAGATACGCAGTATTTT. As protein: CSADTRDTQYF.